This TCR beta chain was profiled in a study of blood T cells in healthy people across ages. This clonotype was detected a few times. Its specificity is not known. Study-wide results and limits: Estimated diversity across one million T cells was deemed an underestimate.

Between the trimmed V and J ends, which lost 6 bases and 2 bases, there was a span of 13 bases. CDR3 length: 14 residues. In germline, CDR1 is SGHAT, CDR2 FQNNGV. Together with a sample-barcoded 5' primer, a J-beta primer mix was included in a second PCR lasting roughly 7 to 11 cycles. TCRdb independently ran MiXCR on the 5' RACE reads; one entry per CDR3 protein. Among around 1.5 million distinct CDR3 sequences listed, approximately 40% were seen once. The rearrangement joins TRBV11-2 to TRBJ2-5; D is possibly TRBD2 (5 bases). Material: blood. This clonotype was obtained from a woman aged 18-29 years in good health. CDR3 sequence: CASSWSGIQETQYF. The CDR3 bases are TGTGCCAGCAGTTGGTCCGGGATTCAAGAGACCCAGTACTTC.